Given below is one T cell receptor beta chain in context. What it recognizes is unknown. PCR was performed using 60 Vbeta and 13 Jbeta primers. Assay: immunoSEQ multiplex PCR; the TCRdb copy retains only in-frame clones and omits some. The sample data list some 89,000 clones. These data come from a study of cytomegalovirus exposure and HLA in healthy donors. Study observations and caveats: Of the V segments, some could not be distinguished, including TRBV6-2 and TRBV6-3, and were excluded.

Germline V lookup: CDR1 SGHAT, CDR2 FQNNGV. The ends were cut back, 5 bases at V and 9 bases at J, with 14 bases in the middle. This CDR3 contains 12 residues. V gene TRBV11-2 combines with J gene TRBJ2-7; D is uncertain. The origin of this receptor is a woman in her twenties or thirties in good health and CMV-seronegative. The sample was PBMCs. The CDR3 bases are TGTGCCAGCAGCCCCGATGCTGTCGGGCAGTACTTC. It codes for CASSPDAVGQYF.